A selection of T cell receptor beta chains follows, all from one sample in a study of T cells after yellow fever vaccination. MiXCR, applied by TCRdb to the 5' RACE reads, yields one record per CDR3 protein. The sample consists of roughly 250,000 distinct CDR3 sequences, 13% of them appearing once. The source material was CD4+ T cells sorted from PBMCs, sampled 45 days after the yellow fever booster vaccination. These receptors all come from a young man who received the YFV17D yellow fever vaccine. Each CDR3 is given with its conserved first and last residue.

V gene: TRBV21-1
CDR3 protein: CASSKASGTHTYNEQFF

V gene: TRBV12-3/TRBV12-4
CDR3 protein: CASSRSGRGLEQYF

V gene: TRBV7-2
CDR3 protein: CASRSYGGNTEAFF

V gene: TRBV18
CDR3 protein: CASSPSVRTYEQYF

V gene: TRBV3-1
CDR3 protein: CASSQESAPSEQYF

V gene: TRBV5-6
CDR3 protein: CASSLPAGTGRGKQYF

V gene: TRBV18
CDR3 protein: CASSRGGGLYEQYF

V gene: TRBV7-2
CDR3 protein: CASSLAGRGLEQYF

V gene: TRBV20-1
CDR3 protein: CSASSGAGELFF

V gene: TRBV7-2
CDR3 protein: CASSSPNLYEQYF

V gene: TRBV15
CDR3 protein: CATSRRLSYNEQFF

V gene: TRBV28
CDR3 protein: CASSVSGAYEQYF

V gene: TRBV7-8
CDR3 protein: CASSLEDRSTISNQPQHF

V gene: TRBV5-5
CDR3 protein: CASRDWRAQETQYF

V gene: TRBV15
CDR3 protein: CATSRDIGGQYF

V gene: TRBV4-2
CDR3 protein: CASSQDRTGTEAFF

V gene: TRBV29-1
CDR3 protein: CSVTRGSGREQYF

V gene: TRBV18
CDR3 protein: CASSPGLAGVSEQFF

V gene: TRBV5-1
CDR3 protein: CASSRWVAPSTDTQYF

V gene: TRBV7-2
CDR3 protein: CASSQVSNSNQPQHF

V gene: TRBV29-1
CDR3 protein: CSVEVASGVHNEQFF

V gene: TRBV7-2
CDR3 protein: CASTLTLQETQYF

V gene: TRBV29-1
CDR3 protein: CSTRWGGDTEAFF

V gene: TRBV28
CDR3 protein: CASSLSPGQDQETQYF

V gene: TRBV7-2
CDR3 protein: CASSLVGAYLETQYF

V gene: TRBV7-2
CDR3 protein: CASSLQGTEQYF

V gene: TRBV7-3
CDR3 protein: CASSRTSGAAGELFF

V gene: TRBV4-3
CDR3 protein: CASSQGRLAGGPGELFF

V gene: TRBV7-3
CDR3 protein: CASSRQAANSPLHF

V gene: TRBV12-3/TRBV12-4
CDR3 protein: CASIPRERHSTDTQYF

V gene: TRBV19
CDR3 protein: CASRWAGNTGELFF

V gene: TRBV18
CDR3 protein: CASSSDLTGYEQFF

V gene: TRBV15
CDR3 protein: CATSREGGQLGYGYTF

V gene: TRBV7-3
CDR3 protein: CASSTDRGMYNEQFF

V gene: TRBV7-2
CDR3 protein: CASSEDPGWEQYF

V gene: TRBV18
CDR3 protein: CASSPGTGGRETQYF

V gene: TRBV11-2
CDR3 protein: CASSRGRTPIGGTGELFF

V gene: TRBV2
CDR3 protein: CASSRGGSTNSPLHF